This T cell receptor (beta chain) was captured by sequencing in a study of T cells in localized non-small cell lung cancer. Clones were read by immunoSEQ multiplex PCR, and TCRdb kept only the in-frame ones, dropping some. The table lists about 1,300 clones, about 22% of them singletons. The CDR3 has 20 amino acids. Germline CDR1 is SGHRS and CDR2 is YFSETQ. V was cut by 1 base and J by 1 base, with 26 bases left in between. The rearrangement uses TRBV5-1 and TRBJ1-1, with D maybe TRBD1 (5 bases). The input for sequencing was normal lung tissue next to the tumor, taken before any cancer treatment. This clonotype was obtained from a woman between 35 and 75 years old with stage II lung adenocarcinoma. Written as DNA, the CDR3 is TGCGCCAGCAGCTTGAACCGTCCGACAGCCAGAAGGTCCCAGAACACTGAAGCTTTCTTT. Translating it yields CASSLNRPTARRSQNTEAFF. Full variable domain (rest looked up from reference TRBV5-1 and TRBJ1-1): KAGVTQTPRYLIKTRGQQVTLSCSPISGHRSVSWYQQTPGQGLQFLFEYFSETQRNKGNFPGRFSGRQFSNSRSEMNVSTLELGDSALYLCASSLNRPTARRSQNTEAFFGQGTRLTVV.